The clone carrying this T cell receptor (beta chain) has only one observation. Its cognate antigen is unknown. Generated by immunoSEQ multiplex PCR, the TCRdb table keeps only in-frame clones and is missing some. Of just under 90,000 clones in the sample, 83% were seen once. The CDR3 totals 16 residues. CDR1 is GTSNPN and CDR2 is SVGIG in the germline V gene (reference sequence). V was shortened by 2 bases and J by 1 base, with 16 bases between the two germline ends. The sample belongs to a study of graft-versus-host responses after intestinal transplantation. In the study overall: Multivisceral, liver-intestinal, or isolated intestinal grafts were transplanted into recipients.

General study findings and limits: Present in recipient marrow, GvH clones included some that appeared first in ileum or blood.

This TCR came from a human donor who received an intestinal transplant. The specimen was unstimulated CD8+ T cells sorted from spleen or lymph node cells, collected before intestinal transplant. The V gene is TRBV30, the J gene TRBJ2-3; no reliable D call. The CDR3 spells CAWSLSSLSGTDTQYF. The CDR3 DNA reads TGTGCCTGGAGTCTGAGTAGTTTGTCAGGCACAGATACGCAGTATTTT.